The 6 T cell receptor beta chains below come from one sample, sequenced in a study of Ad26.COV2.S vaccination and SARS-CoV-2 variants. Produced via immunoSEQ multiplex PCR; TCRdb's table is partial and in-frame only. The table shows about 410,000 clones, with about 85% occurring only once. Sample treatment: approximately 18 received Ad26.COV2.S at low or high dose, single or two shots; roughly five received placebo; per-sample allocation not given. The study sampled participants on day 63 after the first vaccine or placebo injection. Sample: peripheral blood, taken in a trial of Ad26.COV2.S vaccine versus placebo. All receptors derive from a person between 18 and 65 years old who received the Ad26.COV2.S COVID-19 vaccine or a placebo.

The chain has TRBV11-3 and TRBJ2-3; TRBD1 agrees at 9 bases. Germline CDR1 SGHNT, CDR2 YENEEA. The CDR3 extends over 15 amino acids. J gave up 1 base and V 7 bases, and 6 bases lay outside the gene matches. As DNA, the CDR3 is TGTGCCAGCAACCCCCGACAGGGGGGCACAGATACGCAGTATTTT. Translation: CASNPRQGGTDTQYF. Combining the CDR3 with reference TRBV11-3 and TRBJ2-3 gives the whole variable domain EAGVVQSPRYKIIEKKQPVAFWCNPISGHNTLYWYLQNLGQGPELLIRYENEEAVDDSQLPKDRFSAERLKGVDSTLKIQPAELGDSAVYLCASNPRQGGTDTQYFGPGTRLTVL.

The rearrangement joins TRBV27 to TRBJ2-5; D call uncertain. CDR1 and CDR2 from the germline V gene are MNHEY and SMNVEV (reference sequence). The CDR3 extends over 13 amino acids. Deletions cut 6 bases from V and 5 bases from J, with 13 bases between. The CDR3 is CASSQHRRETQYF. CDR3 nucleotide sequence: TGTGCCAGCAGCCAACACCGGCGGGAGACCCAGTACTTC.

There are a few counts of this clone. The gene calls are TRBV12-3 or TRBV12-4 and TRBJ2-2, with D hard to call. This CDR3 spans 13 amino acids. Trimming stripped 1 base from V and 7 bases from J, with 7 bases between. The CDR3 DNA reads as TGTGCCAGCAGTTTAGGAATGGGCGGGGAGCTGTTTTTT. Translating gives CASSLGMGGELFF.

This clone was recorded only once. The chain carries TRBV19 and TRBJ2-2, with unresolved D. This CDR3 region has 13 residues. CDR1 and CDR2 from the germline V gene are LNHDA and SQIVND (reference sequence). Trimming removed 3 bases from V and 6 bases from J, with 8 bases in between. CDR3 region: CASSISSAGELFF. CDR3 nucleotide sequence: TGTGCCAGTAGTATCAGCTCTGCCGGGGAGCTGTTTTTT.

The chain employs TRBV29-1 and TRBJ1-2, with 9 bases identical to TRBD1. CDR1 is SQVTM, CDR2 ANQGSEA, per germline. The ends lost 6 bases at V and 7 bases at J; junction bases unmatched: 9. The CDR3 length is 13 residues. The CDR3 protein is CSVVQGAKVGYTF. The DNA of the CDR3 is TGCAGCGTGGTACAGGGGGCGAAGGTTGGCTACACCTTC. Full variable domain (outside the CDR3, taken from reference TRBV29-1 and TRBJ1-2): SAVISQKPSRDICQRGTSLTIQCQVDSQVTMMFWYRQQPGQSLTLIATANQGSEATYESGFVIDKFPISRPNLTFSTLTVSNMSPEDSSIYLCSVVQGAKVGYTFGSGTRLTVV.

The chain combines TRBV5-1 with TRBJ1-5, with D possibly matching TRBD1 (6 bases). The CDR3 is 16 amino acids. Per the germline V gene, CDR1 is SGHRS and CDR2 is YFSETQ. V gave up 0 bases and J gave up 1 base, with 11 bases separating them. The CDR3 DNA reads as TGCGCCAGCAGCTTGGAAGGGGGATTGAGCAATCAGCCCCAGCATTTT. It codes for CASSLEGGLSNQPQHF. Full variable domain (remainder filled in from reference TRBV5-1 and TRBJ1-5): KAGVTQTPRYLIKTRGQQVTLSCSPISGHRSVSWYQQTPGQGLQFLFEYFSETQRNKGNFPGRFSGRQFSNSRSEMNVSTLELGDSALYLCASSLEGGLSNQPQHFGDGTRLSIL.